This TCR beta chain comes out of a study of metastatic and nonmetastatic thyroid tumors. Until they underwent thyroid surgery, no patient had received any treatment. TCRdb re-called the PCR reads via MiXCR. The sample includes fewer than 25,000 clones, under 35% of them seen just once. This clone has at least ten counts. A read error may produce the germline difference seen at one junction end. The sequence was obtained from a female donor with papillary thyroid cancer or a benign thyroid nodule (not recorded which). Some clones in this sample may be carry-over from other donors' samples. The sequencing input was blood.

CDR3 in amino acids: CASSEDRGTYTGELFF. The CDR3 DNA sequence: TGTGCCAGCAGCGAAGACAGGGGGACTTACACCGGGGAGCTGTTTTTT. The chain is built from TRBV2 and TRBJ2-2; 9 nucleotides align to TRBD1. This CDR3 comprises 16 residues. Germline lookup yields CDR1 SNHLY and CDR2 FYNNEI.